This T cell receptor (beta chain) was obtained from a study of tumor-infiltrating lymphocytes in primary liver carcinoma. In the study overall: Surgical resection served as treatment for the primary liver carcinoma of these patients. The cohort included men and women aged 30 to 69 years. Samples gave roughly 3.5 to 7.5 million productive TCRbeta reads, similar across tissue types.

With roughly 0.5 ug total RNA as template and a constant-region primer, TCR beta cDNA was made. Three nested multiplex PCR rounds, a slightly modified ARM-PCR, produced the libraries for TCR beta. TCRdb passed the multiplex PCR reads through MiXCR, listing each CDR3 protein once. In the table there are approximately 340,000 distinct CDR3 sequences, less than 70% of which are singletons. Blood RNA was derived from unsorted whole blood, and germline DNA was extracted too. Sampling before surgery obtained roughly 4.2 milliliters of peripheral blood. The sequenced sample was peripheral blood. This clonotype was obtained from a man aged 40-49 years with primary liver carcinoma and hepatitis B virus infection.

The CDR3 nucleotides read TGTGCCAGCTCGACAGGGCTGATGAACACTGAAGCTTTCTTT. Translation: CASSTGLMNTEAFF. The V gene is TRBV12-3 or TRBV12-4, the J gene TRBJ1-1, with 7 bases lining up with TRBD1. The CDR3 covers 14 residues. V shed 8 bases and J 0 bases; nucleotides not matched to a gene: 6.